Detailed here is one T cell receptor (beta chain). This sample stems from a study of blood T cell repertoires in COVID-19. Study-level background: The United States, Italy and Spain provided the acute and convalescent COVID-19 samples. T cells, B-cell-depleted T cells, or PBMCs supplied cDNA or gDNA.

The CDR3 runs to 12 residues. Germline CDR1 SQVTM, CDR2 ANQGSEA. V was pared by 4 bases and J by 2 bases, with 9 bases between. In the original workflow: Estimation of nucleated cell counts was performed using reference gene primer amplification. Generated by immunoSEQ multiplex PCR, the TCRdb table keeps only in-frame clones and is missing some. For V, J and clone size, that table is used; D and trimming come from the DNA. The sample carries roughly 99,000 clones, roughly 88% recorded once. The chain combines TRBV29-1 with TRBJ2-7, with D possibly matching TRBD1 (6 bases). This clonotype was sampled from a man over 45 with COVID-19, enrolled during active disease. Sequenced: peripheral blood. CDR3 sequence: CSVADRTYEQYF. CDR3 DNA: TGCAGCGTTGCCGACAGGACCTACGAGCAGTACTTC.